A single sample is the source of the 10 T cell receptor beta chains below, sequenced in a study of Ad26.COV2.S vaccination and SARS-CoV-2 variants. Documented treatment: some 20 received Ad26.COV2.S at low or high dose, single or two shots; roughly 5 received placebo; per-sample allocation not given. The samples were gathered on day 63 after the first injection of vaccine or placebo. Profiling relied on immunoSEQ multiplex PCR, and the TCRdb table lists in-frame clones only, not all of them. This table has roughly 300,000 clones, about 88% appearing once. Sequences were derived from peripheral blood, sampled in a trial of Ad26.COV2.S vaccine versus placebo. All receptors derive from a person between 18 and 60 years old who received the Ad26.COV2.S COVID-19 vaccine or a placebo.

The rearrangement joins TRBV4-2 to TRBJ2-5, with TRBD2 matching over 14 bases. The V gene end was trimmed by 2 bases and the J gene end by 4 bases; junction bases not matched to a gene: 9. The CDR3 runs 18 residues. From germline, CDR1 is LGHNA and CDR2 YNFKEQ. The CDR3 spells CASSQLLTSGGAGETQYF. The CDR3 coding sequence is TGTGCCAGCAGCCAACTACTGACTAGCGGGGGGGCAGGAGAGACCCAGTACTTC.

The genes are TRBV2 and TRBJ2-1, with 7 bases matching TRBD2. The CDR3 is 13 residues long. With 8 bases clipped from V and 4 bases from J, the junction kept 5 bases outside the gene matches. The germline V gene encodes CDR1 SNHLY and CDR2 FYNNEI. As DNA, the CDR3 is TGTGCCAGCTCGCGCGGGGGTTACAATGAGCAGTTCTTC. This codes for CASSRGGYNEQFF. Together with reference TRBV2 and TRBJ2-1, the CDR3 gives the full variable domain: EPEVTQTPSHQVTQMGQEVILRCVPISNHLYFYWYRQILGQKVEFLVSFYNNEISEKSEIFDDQFSVERPDGSNFTLKIRSTKLEDSAMYFCASSRGGYNEQFFGPGTRLTVL.

This clone was observed once. The rearrangement uses TRBV20-1 and TRBJ1-5; the match to TRBD1 covers 8 bases. Germline V gene sequence: CDR1 DFQATT, CDR2 SNEGSKA (reference sequence). V shed 3 bases and J 7 bases; nucleotides not matched to a gene: 11. The CDR3 runs 15 residues. CDR3 in amino acids: CSASPRTGLGQPQHF. The CDR3 nucleotides are TGCAGTGCTAGTCCTCGGACAGGGCTTGGACAGCCCCAGCATTTT.

The chain couples TRBV7-9 to TRBJ1-6; 8 bases match TRBD1. J lost 9 bases, V lost 7 bases, and 8 bases had no gene match. The CDR3 consists of 14 residues. The germline gives CDR1 SEHNR, CDR2 FQNEAQ (reference sequence). CDR3 residues: CASNPGQGGSPLHF. The CDR3 DNA reads TGTGCCAGCAACCCTGGACAGGGAGGTTCACCCCTCCACTTT.

The V gene is TRBV28, the J gene TRBJ2-7; 8 bases are a match to TRBD1. Germline CDR1 reads MDHEN; CDR2 reads SYDVKM. V was clipped by 6 bases and J by 5 bases; unmatched bases: 3. This CDR3 region has 12 residues. The CDR3 loop is CASSSTGDEQYF. For the CDR3, the DNA is TGTGCCAGCAGCTCGACAGGGGACGAGCAGTACTTC. The full variable domain, in which reference TRBV28 and TRBJ2-7 provide the parts outside the CDR3, is DVKVTQSSRYLVKRTGEKVFLECVQDMDHENMFWYRQDPGLGLRLIYFSYDVKMKEKGDIPEGYSVSREKKERFSLILESASTNQTSMYLCASSSTGDEQYFGPGTRLTVT.

The chain has TRBV28 and TRBJ1-4; D gene ambiguous. Germline lookup yields CDR1 MDHEN and CDR2 SYDVKM. The CDR3 is made up of 16 amino acids. The germline V and J ends were trimmed by 2 bases and 0 bases, with 10 bases remaining between them. The CDR3 DNA reads TGTGCCAGCAGTTTACCCAGGCTAGCAACTAATGAAAAACTGTTTTTT. It yields the protein CASSLPRLATNEKLFF.

The gene calls are TRBV6-2 or TRBV6-3 and TRBJ1-1; TRBD1 aligns across 7 bases. From germline, CDR1 is MNHEY and CDR2 SVGEGT. The CDR3 has 14 amino acids. Trimming cost V 4 bases and J 7 bases; bases outside gene matches: 9. In DNA form, the CDR3 reads TGTGCCAGCAGTTCCCTGAATTCAGGGGGTGAAGCTTTCTTT. Translated, it gives CASSSLNSGGEAFF.

The CDR3 is CASSPLRQDTSSYNSPLHF. In nucleotides, the CDR3 is TGTGCCAGCAGCCCCCTACGGCAGGATACAAGCTCCTATAATTCACCCCTCCACTTT. The chain combines TRBV7-8 with TRBJ1-6; D unclear. Germline CDR1 is SGHVS and CDR2 is FQNEAQ. Trimming pared 5 bases from V and 0 bases from J, leaving 20 bases between. The CDR3 loop spans 19 amino acids.

The V gene is TRBV18, the J gene TRBJ1-2, with TRBD1 as a possible D gene (6 bases). The V end was cut by 6 bases, the J end by 8 bases, with 19 bases between. The CDR3 contains 14 residues. The V gene's germline CDR1 is KGHSH and CDR2 LQKENI. This CDR3 reads CASSTSGTLKGYTF. The CDR3 bases are TGTGCCAGCTCTACCTCCGGGACACTAAAGGGCTACACCTTC.

The V call is TRBV28, the J call TRBJ1-5; 11 bases line up with TRBD1. The CDR3 contains 19 residues. Germline CDR1 MDHEN, CDR2 SYDVKM. The trim removed 2 bases at V and 0 bases at J, leaving 9 bases unmatched. CDR3 in amino acids: CASSLIGTGGIISNQPQHF. CDR3 bases: TGTGCCAGCAGTTTAATTGGGACAGGGGGTATTATTAGCAATCAGCCCCAGCATTTT.